Listed below are T cell receptor beta chains from one sample, sequenced in a study of T cells after posttransplantation cyclophosphamide. Repertoires were generated with immunoSEQ multiplex PCR, while TCRdb's copy carries only in-frame clones and drops some. Of about 18,000 clones in the sample, over 80% were seen once. Sequencing input: memory CD4+ T cells sorted from blood. These receptors all come from a man aged 25-40 years in good health and a related stem cell transplant donor. Each CDR3 is given with its conserved first and last residue. Fields, in order: D gene, clone size, J gene, V gene, CDR3 DNA, CDR3 protein. The D gene is left open where the match is weak. Size tells how often a clone was seen (once, few, many) or the class of an expanded clone, and some rows leave it out.

NA,once,TRBJ2-3,TRBV7-9,TGTGCCAGCAGCCCGGAGGGAATACGAGATACGCAGTATTTT,CASSPEGIRDTQYF
TRBD1,NA,TRBJ1-1,TRBV19,TGTGCCAGTAGTACGAACCCCGGACAGGGGAACACTGAAGCTTTCTTT,CASSTNPGQGNTEAFF
TRBD1,NA,TRBJ1-2,TRBV9,TGTGCCAGCAGCCAGAGAACCAGGGGGTCTGGTGGCTACACCTTC,CASSQRTRGSGGYTF
TRBD1,NA,TRBJ1-4,TRBV5-1,TGCGCCAGCAGCTTGGGCTCCGGGACAGCCATTGAAAAACTGTTTTTT,CASSLGSGTAIEKLFF
NA,NA,TRBJ1-1,TRBV2,TGTGCCAGCAGTAGACAGACTGAAGCTTTCTTT,CASSRQTEAFF
NA,NA,TRBJ2-1,TRBV7-9,TGTGCCAGCAGCCCTAGAGGGCTAACAAACAATGAGCAGTTCTTC,CASSPRGLTNNEQFF
TRBD1,NA,TRBJ1-4,TRBV5-6,TGTGCCAGCAGCAGTAGACAGGGCCCAACTAATGAAAAACTGTTTTTT,CASSSRQGPTNEKLFF
TRBD1,few,TRBJ1-4,TRBV28,TGTGCCAGCAGCCCACAGGGGAAGGTAAAACTGTTTTTT,CASSPQGKVKLFF
NA,NA,TRBJ1-2,TRBV19,TGTGCCAGTAGTACCAGGGGTACGGGCTACACCTTC,CASSTRGTGYTF
TRBD2,NA,TRBJ2-1,TRBV29-1,TGCAGCGCAGTAGCGGGGGTTAATGAGCAGTTCTTC,CSAVAGVNEQFF
TRBD2,NA,TRBJ2-7,TRBV28,TGTGCCAGCAGGCCTGGGACTAGCGGGGGGGACGAGCAGTACTTC,CASRPGTSGGDEQYF
NA,NA,TRBJ1-1,TRBV5-1,TGCGCCAGCAGCTTAAGAGGGGGTGAGTCTGAAGCTTTCTTT,CASSLRGGESEAFF
NA,NA,TRBJ1-1,TRBV2,TGTGCCAGCACCGTCAGCCTCGTCGGGGGCACTGAAGCTTTCTTT,CASTVSLVGGTEAFF
TRBD1,once,TRBJ2-3,TRBV28,TGTGCCAGCAGTTCTACAGGGGTTGGGGGCACAGATACGCAGTATTTT,CASSSTGVGGTDTQYF